What follows are 8 T cell receptor beta chains derived from one specimen sequenced in a study of blood T cells in healthy people across ages (dated by TCRdb to the mid-2010s). The method was 5' RACE. Data came from an Illumina HiSeq 2500. The second PCR ran for roughly 6 to 11 cycles and used a J-beta primer mix along with a sample-barcoded 5' primer. TCRdb trimmed the raw reads at Q25, called clones with MiXCR and kept productive beta chains. Rows merge per CDR3 protein into single entries with the most common DNA and genes. The sample records hundreds of thousands of distinct CDR3 sequences, roughly 21% of which are singletons. The ten most abundant clones make up roughly 3.4% of the sample. Sequenced sample: blood. These receptors came from a man between 65 and 80 years old in good health.

This CDR3 is CATSRDPDSGLTEQFF. The CDR3 DNA is TGTGCCACCAGCAGAGATCCGGACTCCGGACTAACGGAGCAGTTCTTC. V gene TRBV15 combines with J gene TRBJ2-1, with D possibly matching TRBD2 (6 bases). Trimming pared 0 bases from V and 10 bases from J, leaving 19 bases between. CDR3 length equals 16 residues. CDR1 LNHNV and CDR2 YYDKDF come from the germline V gene (reference sequence).

The rearrangement joins TRBV5-4 to TRBJ2-5, with 15 nucleotides matching TRBD2. The CDR3 totals 16 residues. The germline gives CDR1 SGHNT, CDR2 YYREEE (reference sequence). The junction had 7 bases not matched to a gene; V was cut back by 5 bases and J by 5 bases. The CDR3 here is CASSRTSGRASETQYF. Written as DNA, the CDR3 is TGTGCCAGCAGTAGGACTAGCGGGAGGGCCTCGGAGACCCAGTACTTC.

V is TRBV20-1 and J is TRBJ2-3; TRBD2 matches at 10 bases. The ends lost 3 bases at V and 4 bases at J; junction bases unmatched: 1. This CDR3 comprises 13 residues. The germline gives CDR1 DFQATT, CDR2 SNEGSKA (reference sequence). The DNA of the CDR3 is TGCAGTGCTAGCCTAGCGGGAGCAGATACGCAGTATTTT. Translated: CSASLAGADTQYF.

This clonotype was found a few times. The V and J genes are TRBV29-1 and TRBJ2-7, with TRBD2 matching 7 bases. Germline assignment: CDR1 SQVTM and CDR2 ANQGSEA. This CDR3 region has 13 residues. With V trimmed by 2 bases and J by 2 bases, 3 bases remained unmatched. The CDR3 DNA follows: TGCAGCGTTGAACTAGCGGAGCCCTACGAGCAGTACTTC. This gives the protein CSVELAEPYEQYF.

This clonotype came up a few times. The J gene is TRBJ1-4, the V gene TRBV5-5; D is uncertain. The CDR3 loop spans 14 amino acids. Trimming stripped 5 bases from V and 0 bases from J, with 8 bases between. Germline CDR1 reads SGHKS; CDR2 reads YYEKEE (reference sequence). The CDR3, as DNA: TGTGCCAGCAGACTTCAATCAACTAATGAAAAACTGTTTTTT. Its protein product is CASRLQSTNEKLFF. The variable domain in full, completed from reference TRBV5-5 and TRBJ1-4, reads DAGVTQSPTHLIKTRGQQVTLRCSPISGHKSVSWYQQVLGQGPQFIFQYYEKEERGRGNFPDRFSARQFPNYSSELNVNALLLGDSALYLCASRLQSTNEKLFFGSGTQLSVL.

This clonotype was seen ten or more times. The chain carries TRBV28 and TRBJ1-2, with D possibly TRBD1 on 5 matching bases. The germline CDR1 and CDR2 sequences are MDHEN and SYDVKM. V shed 2 bases and J shed 7 bases, with 14 bases lying between them. The CDR3 length is 14 residues. The CDR3 nucleotides are TGTGCCAGCAGTTTAATTGTACATCAGGGTGGCTACACCTTC. Its protein product is CASSLIVHQGGYTF.

This chain uses TRBV28 with TRBJ2-7; D possibly corresponds to TRBD2 (7 bases). CDR1 MDHEN and CDR2 SYDVKM come from the germline V gene. The V end was cut by 7 bases, the J end by 9 bases, with 22 bases between. This CDR3 has 14 residues. CDR3 DNA sequence: TGTGCCAGCACCTCCGGGACTAACTTAGGGGGGCAGTACTTC. Protein product: CASTSGTNLGGQYF.

This sequence joins TRBV29-1 and TRBJ2-3; D uncertain. This CDR3 is 13 amino acids long. Trimming took off 1 base at V and 0 bases at J, with 5 bases between the two ends. Germline V gives CDR1 SQVTM, CDR2 ANQGSEA. The CDR3: CSVEAFSTDTQYF. CDR3 DNA: TGCAGCGTTGAAGCTTTCAGCACAGATACGCAGTATTTT.